Described below is a single T cell receptor (beta chain) sequence and its context. Its antigen is unknown. Base-call qualities are not available, and no considerably larger clone is one nucleotide away. The cohort was made up of 666 healthy bone marrow donors. At the time of sampling, all cohort members were nominally healthy, though unrecorded immune exposures were likely present. The donor tested CMV seronegative and was one of the 352 seronegative cohort members. A peripheral blood sample was collected from each donor, and TCR beta sequencing was performed on peripheral blood mononuclear cells. Genomic DNA was extracted from the blood cell samples with the Qiagen DNeasy Blood Extraction Kit. The data belong to a study of cytomegalovirus exposure and HLA in healthy donors (dated by TCRdb to the late 2010s). Concerning the study at large: An earlier analysis of roughly 500 of the donors reported around 280 Gb of sequence data and roughly 120 million unique TCR beta sequences obtained from approximately 180 million T cells. An early release covering just under 650 HLA-typed donors comprised 250 to 350 gigabases of sequencing data and approximately 85 million unique TCR sequences. The genetic ancestry cluster associated with self-reported Caucasian donors included around four fifths of the approximately 400 genotyped donors. The aim of the study was to test whether cataloging public T cell receptors could identify signatures of past pathogen exposure. The study used immunosequencing to profile the T cell repertoires of approximately 690 subjects and linked those repertoires to cytomegalovirus serostatus. Along with the 666-subject first cohort, a separate validation cohort of approximately 110 different subjects was used. To predict cytomegalovirus infection status, the study brought together high-throughput TCR immunosequencing, statistical association of individual TCRs with disease status, and machine learning. A later analysis re-analyzed previously published TCR beta repertoires from several hundred donors and added high-resolution HLA genotyping to study TCR occurrence patterns. In the later analysis, no new phenotypic data were used to find candidate immune exposures; instead, reliance was placed on TCR beta sequences and their occurrence across donors. An earlier analysis of around 540 of the donors applied high-throughput TCR beta sequencing to assess whether each TCR beta V gene segment acted as functional or pseudogenic. Alongside the repertoire data, information on donor age, sex, ethnicity and CMV serostatus was compiled. A later genetic analysis used genome-wide SNP genotypes for about three fifths of the 666 donors, treating that subset as a discovery cohort. All discovery cohort repertoires had been generated on a single sequencing platform. Class I and class II HLA loci were covered by the typing at four-digit resolution. Typing coverage differed by locus: A, B, C, DRB1 and DQB1 were typed in about 620-630 donors, DQA1 in about 500, DPA1 in roughly 590, and DPB1 in 450 to 480. Because of strong linkage in the cohort, a few DR-DQ haplotypes were treated as single units for association and clustering. On average, roughly 250,000 unique TCR beta nucleotide sequences were sequenced per donor among 350 to 400 genotyped donors of the cohort, with 15% to 20% of those sequences being non-productive.

Points the paper makes about the study in general: About 17 rarely observed V segments, including chromosome 9 orphons, were excluded from the earlier analysis of about 500 of the donors because counts were too low. The sequencing pipeline was judged likely to have produced a cluster of highly shared sequence variants as a technical artifact. A further reported finding was that TCR beta sequences accurately predicted the HLA-A and HLA-B alleles for most subjects in the first cohort. Assigning TCR associations to individual alleles was difficult when HLA alleles, especially DR and DQ, strongly co-occurred. The study gave a list of under 200 TCR beta chains associated with cytomegalovirus. This cohort had only TCR beta chains sequenced, and the lack of alpha or paired-chain data limited which features could be detected. Cytomegalovirus status was reported to be diagnosed by the classifier with high specificity and sensitivity in both the original and validation cohorts. Roughly uniform sequencing depth across donors was assumed in presence/absence analyses, although this assumption may not hold. Correlated functional status among segregating V segments might be attributable to linkage disequilibrium, but an unknown experimental factor could not be ruled out. In a later analysis, several top co-occurrence clusters were reported to appear linked to parvovirus B19, influenza, CMV and Epstein-Barr virus. Broadly in line with IMGT annotations, most TCR beta V segments showed up in productive rearrangements about 87% or about 30% of the time in an earlier analysis of around 600 of the donors. Compared with the roughly 710-donor mean, donors in an Asian-associated ancestry cluster had fewer N-insertions in productive TCRs, according to a later genetic analysis. In a later analysis, TCR association rates were found to vary across HLA loci, with the most associated TCRs seen for DRB1 alleles and the fewest for HLA-C alleles. V-gene and J-gene trimming of TCR beta chains was associated with a missense DCLRE1C variant in a later genetic analysis, and the association was replicated in an independent cohort. The authors suggested that the approach could potentially be extended to other disease states and immunological phenotypes. Some IMGT-functional V segments, including TRBV6-2 and TRBV6-3, could not be distinguished by the 87-base-pair reads and were therefore excluded. CMV serostatus was the only immune exposure information available for the cohort. Because HLA typing was missing for some donors at each locus, association tests included only the typed subset. A later analysis found that most CMV-associated TCR beta chains appeared HLA-restricted, with HLA associations seemingly driven largely by CMV exposure. A few of the identified cytomegalovirus-associated TCR beta chains were confirmed in vitro to be specific for cytomegalovirus antigens. At a false discovery rate of 0.05, a later analysis linked 16,951 TCR beta sequences to specific HLA alleles. While some public TCRs were present in many individuals, most TCR sequences turned up only very rarely across donors. Compared with equally common non-associated chains, HLA-associated TCR beta chains in a later analysis were more clonally expanded and had lower generation probabilities.

The method was the immunoSEQ multiplex PCR assay. For the multiplex PCR, a mixture combining 60 forward primers for TCR Vbeta segments and 13 reverse primers for TCR Jbeta segments was used. The CDR3 region of rearranged TCR beta genes was amplified from genomic DNA with a multiplex PCR assay. On the Illumina HiSeq System, the amplified TCR beta libraries were sequenced as 87-base-pair reads. The authors' analysis ran thus. In a later analysis, approximately 74 million unique TCR beta chains were counted across the approximately 670 repertoires, and some 10 million of these chains were shared by at least two donors. To remove PCR and sequencing errors, raw reads were error-corrected and collapsed into unique sequences using a nearest-neighbor algorithm that merged closely related sequences. To assign V, D and J gene segments, CDR3 sequences were aligned to IMGT reference sequences. For a sequence to be retained, at least a six-nucleotide match to both a V gene segment and a J gene segment was required. A rearrangement was called productive if the CDR3 had no stop codons and remained in frame with V and J, and every other rearrangement was called non-productive. CDR3 was defined according to IMGT convention as the region running from the second conserved V-encoded cysteine to the conserved J-encoded phenylalanine. The earlier analysis of 500 to 650 of the donors excluded any sequence lacking an unambiguous match to a single V gene segment. An earlier analysis of several hundred of the donors called V segments functional above 56.7% productive rearrangements and segregating when the between-donor standard deviation exceeded 5%. A statistical classification framework was built for diagnosing cytomegalovirus status from the catalog of TCR beta chain sequences. In a later analysis, V and J genes were assigned by comparing TCR nucleotide sequences against IMGT/GENE-DB human TR gene sequences. The TCRdist pipeline was used in a later analysis to assign CDR3 sequences and most-parsimonious VDJ recombination scenarios. A later analysis defined each TCR beta chain by its CDR3 amino acid sequence plus V-gene family, and excluded reads lacking a unique V-gene family. As a way to deal with suspected cross-contamination and a sequencing artifact, a later analysis dropped hundreds of nucleotide sequences that were highly shared and had low generation probability. A later analysis calculated a clonal expansion index for each public chain from normalized within-repertoire ranks of inferred template counts. In a later analysis, generation probabilities were computed with a VDJ recombination model fitted to out-of-frame rearrangements, and the resulting probabilities were checked against IGoR. In a later analysis, hypergeometric tests were used to score TCR-TCR, TCR-HLA and TCR-CMV co-occurrence, with a repertoire-size bias correction applied to TCR pairs. False discovery rates were estimated in a later analysis by permuting HLA or CMV assignments 20 times. A later analysis grouped co-occurring TCRs with DBSCAN, adding TCRdist sequence similarity when clustering within HLA-allele-positive subsets. Repertoires with fewer than 30,000 or more than 120,000 public chains were left out of co-occurrence clustering, as were several repertoires with anomalous nucleotide sharing. Entries here come from immuneACCESS through TCRdb and include only in-frame sequences with V and J called. Some clones fail to appear in such tables; in the studies checked, an unresolved V gene covers under half of the shortfall, and the cause of the remainder is unknown. Clone size and V and J calls were adopted from that table, with D and trimming inferred from the DNA. This sample holds some 170,000 clones; about four fifths were observed only once. The ten most abundant clones make up approximately 2.9% of the sample.

The germline V gene (reference sequence) yields LNHDA for CDR1 and SQIVND for CDR2. The CDR3 contains 15 residues, cysteine and phenylalanine counted. Only the CDR3 DNA stays, 45 bases, in frame from base 1. Between the V and J ends, shortened by 4 bases and 2 bases respectively, the junction contains 13 bases. Sequencing was done on a sample of PBMCs. The sequence was obtained from a female donor in good health and CMV-seronegative. The rearranged chain carries TRBV19 and TRBJ2-3, with TRBD1 as a weak D call on 6 bases. The DNA sequence follows: TGTGCCAGTAGTAGCGGACAGCTATACACAGATACGCAGTATTTT. It encodes CASSSGQLYTDTQYF.